This entry concerns a single TCR beta chain. Its antigen is as yet unknown. Per the germline V gene, CDR1 is SGHRS and CDR2 is YFSETQ. The V gene lost 0 bases and the J gene lost 5 bases, with 15 bases spanning the gap. There are 15 residues in the CDR3. Use of 60 Vbeta and 13 Jbeta primers characterized the PCR. Using immunoSEQ multiplex PCR, the repertoire was profiled, and TCRdb retains in-frame clones only, with some absent. The sample has around 200,000 clones, 77% seen once. These data belong to a study of cytomegalovirus exposure and HLA in healthy donors. For the study at large: Genetic ancestry analysis placed more than 80% of the 398 donors that were genotyped in the Caucasian-associated cluster. Study observations and caveats: Being productive about 87% or about 30% of the time was typical of most TCR beta V segments in an earlier analysis.

The TCR originated in a woman aged 60-70 years in good health and CMV-seropositive. The material sequenced was PBMCs. The rearrangement joins TRBV5-1 to TRBJ2-7, with D perhaps matching TRBD2 (6 bases). The CDR3 nucleotides are TGCGCCAGCAGCTTGGCTTTCCTAGCGAGAGACGAGCAGTACTTC. It yields the protein CASSLAFLARDEQYF.